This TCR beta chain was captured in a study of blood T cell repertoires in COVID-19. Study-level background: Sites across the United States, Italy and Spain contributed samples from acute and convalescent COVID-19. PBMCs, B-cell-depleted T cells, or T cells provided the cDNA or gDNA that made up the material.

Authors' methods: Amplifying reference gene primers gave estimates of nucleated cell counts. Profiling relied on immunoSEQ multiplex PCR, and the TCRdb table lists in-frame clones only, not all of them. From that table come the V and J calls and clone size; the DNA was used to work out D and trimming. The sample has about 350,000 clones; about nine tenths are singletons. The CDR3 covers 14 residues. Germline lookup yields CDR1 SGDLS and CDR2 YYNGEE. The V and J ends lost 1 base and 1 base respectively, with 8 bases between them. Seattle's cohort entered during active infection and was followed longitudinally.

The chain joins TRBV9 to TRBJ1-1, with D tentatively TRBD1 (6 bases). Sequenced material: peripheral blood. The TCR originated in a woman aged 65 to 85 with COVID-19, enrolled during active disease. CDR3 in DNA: TGTGCCAGCAGCGTAACGACAGGGAACACTGAAGCTTTCTTT. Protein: CASSVTTGNTEAFF.